A single sample is the source of the 12 T cell receptor beta chains below, sequenced in a study of CD8 T cells in ankylosing spondylitis. TCRdb processed the 5' RACE reads anew with MiXCR; each CDR3 protein has one entry. The sample yields roughly 69,000 distinct CDR3 sequences, about 5.7% seen once. Sequences were obtained from blood, either unsorted or a sorted T cell fraction (not recorded which). The receptors here all came from a male donor with ankylosing spondylitis or in good health (not recorded which).

This clonotype was counted ten times or more. V usage is TRBV11-2 and J usage is TRBJ2-7; D tentatively reads TRBD1 or TRBD2 (6 bases each). Trimming pared 1 base from V and 4 bases from J, leaving 23 bases between. This CDR3 has 18 residues. The V gene's germline CDR1 is SGHAT and CDR2 FQNNGV. The CDR3: CASSLGQLGGGLDYEQYF. Written as DNA, the CDR3 is TGTGCCAGCAGCTTAGGTCAACTAGGGGGAGGATTAGATTACGAGCAGTACTTC.

At least ten counts were recorded for this clonotype. V usage is TRBV15 and J usage is TRBJ2-5; a possible D gene is TRBD2 (5 bases). The germline CDR1 and CDR2 sequences are LNHNV and YYDKDF (reference sequence). This CDR3 region has 13 residues. Deletions cut 3 bases from V and 5 bases from J, with 10 bases between. The CDR3 region has the DNA TGTGCCACCAGCAGGGACTCCCGGGAGACCCAGTACTTC. It is translated as CATSRDSRETQYF. Drawing the rest from reference TRBV15 and TRBJ2-5, the complete variable domain is DAMVIQNPRYQVTQFGKPVTLSCSQTLNHNVMYWYQQKSSQAPKLLFHYYDKDFNNEADTPDNFQSRRPNTSFCFLDIRSPGLGDTAMYLCATSRDSRETQYFGPGTRLLVL.

This clonotype has ten or more counts. CDR3 coding DNA: TGTGCCAGCAGCCGACCTGGGACTAGCGGGGGCCGCTACAATGAGCAGTTCTTC. Its translation is CASSRPGTSGGRYNEQFF. The chain carries TRBV12-3 or TRBV12-4 and TRBJ2-1; 14 positions agree with TRBD2. V was pared by 6 bases and J by 3 bases, with 10 bases of the junction left unmatched. The CDR3 runs 18 residues.

In this sample, this clonotype turned up many times. The chain recombines TRBV23-1 with TRBJ2-7; D is uncertain. TRBV23-1 falls under the ORF class, with uncertain function. The CDR3 is 13 amino acids. V dropped 9 bases and J dropped 6 bases, with 18 bases sitting between them. Here the CDR3 DNA reads TGCGCCAGGAATCCTTTAGTCCTCTGCGAGCAGTACTTC. It codes for CARNPLVLCEQYF.

This clonotype was recorded many times. The V gene is TRBV29-1, the J gene TRBJ2-1, with 9 bases aligning to TRBD1. The CDR3 consists of 14 residues. The germline CDR1 and CDR2 sequences are SQVTM and ANQGSEA. J was trimmed by 4 bases and V by 4 bases; bases with no gene match: 5. This chain's CDR3 is CSVVGQGSYNEQFF. The CDR3 nucleotides read TGCAGCGTTGTGGGACAGGGCAGTTACAATGAGCAGTTCTTC.

This clonotype appeared many times. This rearrangement joins TRBV7-2 to TRBJ2-1; 7 bases are shared with TRBD2. This CDR3 is built from 15 residues. The J segment lost 5 bases and the V segment lost 7 bases, leaving 11 bases of the junction unmatched. Germline V gene lookup returns CDR1 SGHTA and CDR2 FQGNSA. The CDR3 is CASTGSWGGHNEQFF. For the CDR3, the DNA is TGTGCCAGCACGGGGAGCTGGGGGGGTCACAATGAGCAGTTCTTC.

This clonotype was found a few times. This chain uses TRBV18 with TRBJ2-2, with TRBD1 matching 7 bases. With 5 bases clipped from V and 1 base from J, the junction kept 4 bases outside the gene matches. Germline V gives CDR1 KGHSH, CDR2 LQKENI. The CDR3 spans 15 residues. CDR3 sequence reads: CASSRDRLNTGELFF. The DNA of the CDR3 is TGTGCCAGCTCAAGGGACAGACTGAACACCGGGGAGCTGTTTTTT.

This clonotype has at least ten counts. The V call is TRBV5-1, the J call TRBJ2-1; no definite D call. This CDR3 is 16 amino acids long. Germline lookup yields CDR1 SGHRS and CDR2 YFSETQ. The V end lost 4 bases, the J end lost 1 base, and 15 bases lay between the germline ends. The CDR3 protein is CASSPEASDSYNEQFF. The CDR3, as DNA: TGCGCCAGCAGCCCAGAAGCATCTGATTCCTACAATGAGCAGTTCTTC.

This clonotype has ten or more counts. The genes are TRBV20-1 and TRBJ1-6, with unresolved D. V shed 8 bases and J shed 7 bases, with 12 bases lying between them. The CDR3 spans 12 residues. The germline V gene has CDR1 DFQATT and CDR2 SNEGSKA (reference sequence). DNA for the CDR3: TGCAGTCCCCGACGATTGAATTCACCCCTCCACTTT. The encoded protein is CSPRRLNSPLHF.

This clonotype was counted ten times or more. The V gene is TRBV14, the J gene TRBJ2-5; TRBD2 matches at 7 bases. With V trimmed by 4 bases and J by 5 bases, 10 bases remained unmatched. CDR3 length: 15 residues. Germline V gives CDR1 SGHDN, CDR2 FVKESK. The CDR3 region is CASSPGGRFWETQYF. DNA of the CDR3: TGTGCCAGCAGCCCGGGGGGACGTTTCTGGGAGACCCAGTACTTC.

This clonotype came up many times. The gene calls are TRBV6-2 or TRBV6-3 and TRBJ2-5, with D perhaps TRBD2 (6 bases). The germline V gene encodes CDR1 MNHEY and CDR2 SVGEGT. The V gene lost 0 bases and the J gene lost 5 bases, with 22 bases spanning the gap. The CDR3 length is 18 residues. The CDR3 DNA reads as TGTGCCAGCAGTTACTCTCTGGCGGTTCCTAGCGAGGAGGAGACCCAGTACTTC. Residues: CASSYSLAVPSEEETQYF.

This clonotype has ten or more counts. V gene TRBV30 combines with J gene TRBJ1-2; D perhaps matches TRBD1 (5 bases). V lost 7 bases and J 3 bases, leaving 15 bases between the germline ends. The CDR3 is 13 residues long. From germline, CDR1 is GTSNPN and CDR2 SVGIG (reference sequence). This chain's CDR3 is CASPEGDDYGYTF. CDR3 DNA: TGTGCCTCCCCGGAAGGGGACGACTATGGCTACACCTTC.